This entry is about one T cell receptor beta chain. No antigen is known for it. CDR1 and CDR2 from the germline V gene are KGHDR and SFDVKD. The length of the CDR3 is 13 residues. Germline trimming cut 10 bases from V and 8 bases from J; bases unmatched to any gene: 7. The sample originates from a study of CD8 T cells in ankylosing spondylitis. Broader study findings: A CD8+ phenotype characterized the disease-linked clones, which were relatively rare in peripheral blood. Matched ankylosing spondylitis synovial fluid reportedly showed significant enrichment of disease-linked clones. Ankylosing spondylitis blood appeared to carry a characteristic TCR beta motif of several highly homologous variants.

Quantitative 5'-RACE with molecular barcodes generated TCR beta libraries. A single record per CDR3 protein comes from TCRdb applying MiXCR to the 5' RACE reads. The data show 200,000 to 250,000 distinct CDR3 sequences, more than 25% seen once. The sample taken for sequencing was blood, either unsorted or a sorted T cell fraction (not recorded which). This chain links TRBV24-1 with TRBJ2-1; 10 bases map to TRBD1. This receptor was obtained from a male donor with ankylosing spondylitis or in good health (not recorded which). The CDR3 is CATTDRGLDEQFF. The CDR3, as DNA: TGTGCCACGACAGACAGGGGGCTAGATGAGCAGTTCTTC.